Sequencing of this TCR beta chain was carried out in a study of T cells in localized non-small cell lung cancer. Overall study results and limits: Uninvolved adjacent lung had more T cell clonality than any other tissue, topping tumor. Out of the top 100 tumor clones, a median roughly 50 were seen in adjacent lung. Sequencing covered just one tumor region, so heterogeneity cannot be ruled out.

Sequencing was performed with immunoSEQ multiplex PCR; in TCRdb, only in-frame clones are kept and a portion is missing. The profile shows 100,000 to 150,000 clones, roughly 90% of them singletons. Turning to this clone: No antigen is known for it.

CDR1 is WNHNN and CDR2 is SYGVQD in the germline V gene (reference sequence). This CDR3 has 18 residues. The ends lost 2 bases at V and 3 bases at J; junction bases unmatched: 11. The TCR sequence derives from a female donor older than 55 with stage I lung adenocarcinoma. The material was peripheral blood, obtained before any cancer treatment. The chain links TRBV10-1 to TRBJ2-3; 10 nucleotides align to TRBD1. In DNA, the CDR3 is TGCGCCAGCAGTGAGGGAGGGACAGGGGACTCGTCAACAGATACGCAGTATTTT. It codes for CASSEGGTGDSSTDTQYF.